These T cell receptor beta chains were read from a single sample in a study of T-cell reconstitution after alpha-beta-depleted transplantation in children. TCRdb ran MiXCR on the PCR reads and lists one entry per CDR3 protein. The sample lists about 610,000 distinct CDR3 sequences, roughly a tenth occurring once. Source: PBMCs from the stem cell graft donor, taken from the stem cell graft. These receptors all stem from a human donor who donated a stem cell graft to a child with acute myeloid leukemia. The CDR3 runs from the conserved cysteine through the conserved F or W. A D gene is named only where the DNA matches it firmly. Clone sizes are given selectively: once, few, many, or a class where the clone is expanded.

j_call | v_call | clone_size | d_call | cdr3_aa | cdr3_nt
TRBJ2-7 | TRBV7-3 | few | TRBD2 | CASSPQDSGTHEQYF | TGTGCCAGCAGCCCCCAGGATAGCGGGACCCACGAGCAGTACTTC
TRBJ1-1 | TRBV6-2/TRBV6-3 | . | TRBD1 | CASSYTQGSTEAFF | TGTGCCAGCAGTTACACACAGGGGAGTACTGAAGCTTTCTTT
TRBJ2-7 | TRBV4-3 | few | TRBD2 | CASSQEMGREGDPTYEQYF | TGCGCCAGCAGCCAAGAGATGGGGCGGGAGGGTGACCCGACGTACGAGCAGTACTTC
TRBJ2-3 | TRBV12-3/TRBV12-4 | many | . | CASSLASGTDTQYF | TGTGCCAGCAGTTTGGCTAGCGGCACAGATACGCAGTATTTT
TRBJ1-4 | TRBV5-1 | . | . | CASSRAGMDRKGEKLFF | TGCGCCAGCAGCAGAGCGGGGATGGACAGAAAGGGTGAAAAACTGTTTTTT
TRBJ2-7 | TRBV28 | many | . | CASSLGRQVSYEQYF | TGTGCCAGCAGTTTGGGCCGGCAAGTCTCCTACGAGCAGTACTTC
TRBJ1-1 | TRBV10-3 | . | . | CAISGPVEGPVNTEAFF | TGTGCCATCAGTGGCCCCGTTGAAGGACCCGTGAACACTGAAGCTTTCTTT
TRBJ2-5 | TRBV29-1 | . | TRBD2 | CSVARGEETQYF | TGCAGCGTTGCTCGGGGGGAAGAGACCCAGTACTTC
TRBJ2-5 | TRBV7-2 | many | TRBD2 | CASSLGAGGGPQYF | TGTGCCAGCAGCTTAGGAGCGGGGGGGGGTCCCCAGTACTTC
TRBJ2-1 | TRBV27 | few | . | CASSFLGRVGQFF | TGTGCCAGCAGTTTCCTCGGTAGAGTTGGGCAGTTCTTC
TRBJ2-3 | TRBV29-1 | many | TRBD2 | CSGEGGTDTQYF | TGCAGCGGGGAGGGTGGCACAGATACGCAGTATTTT
TRBJ2-4 | TRBV5-5 | many | . | CASSLAGVKNIQYF | TGTGCCAGCAGCCTAGCTGGAGTTAAAAACATTCAGTACTTC